The 32 T cell receptor beta chains in this list originate from one sample, sequenced in a study of T cell changes during pregnancy in multiple sclerosis. Profiling relied on immunoSEQ multiplex PCR, and the TCRdb table lists in-frame clones only, not all of them. The repertoire has 89,000 or so clones, roughly nine tenths of them found once; the top ten carry roughly 3.5%. The sample here was PBMCs, taken in the first trimester of pregnancy. Receptors originate from a female donor in good health, serving as a control in a pregnancy study. Some clones in this sample may be carry-over from other donors' samples.

The chain combines TRBV28 with TRBJ1-1, with 7 nucleotides matching TRBD1. This CDR3 region has 14 residues. Germline V gene lookup returns CDR1 MDHEN and CDR2 SYDVKM. Trimming took 6 bases from V and 1 from J; bases not matched to a gene: 5. As DNA, the CDR3 is TGTGCCAGCAGATTAGGACAGGCGAACACTGAAGCTTTCTTT. This encodes CASRLGQANTEAFF.

This chain joins TRBV5-4 and TRBJ1-3; TRBD1 is a possible D gene (5 bases). Germline V gene lookup returns CDR1 SGHNT and CDR2 YYREEE (reference sequence). Trimming took 5 bases from V and 0 from J, leaving 9 bases between them. The CDR3 has 14 residues. CDR3 DNA: TGTGCCAGCAGAAAACAGGACTCTGGAAACACCATATATTTT. This codes for CASRKQDSGNTIYF.

V gene TRBV15 combines with J gene TRBJ2-1; D may be TRBD1 (5 bases). Germline lookup yields CDR1 LNHNV and CDR2 YYDKDF (reference sequence). Trimming cost V 5 bases and J 4 bases, with 9 bases left between them. The CDR3 spans 13 residues. Here the CDR3 reads CATSPRQYNEQFF. The CDR3 DNA reads TGTGCCACCAGCCCCCGACAGTACAATGAGCAGTTCTTC.

The chain links TRBV5-4 to TRBJ2-1, with a tentative D call TRBD1 (6 bases). CDR1 SGHNT and CDR2 YYREEE come from the germline V gene (reference sequence). There are 14 residues in the CDR3. Trimming left V 0 bases short and J 4 bases short, with 8 bases between. CDR3 protein: CASSLAGAYNEQFF. The CDR3 nucleotides read TGTGCCAGCAGCTTGGCAGGGGCTTACAATGAGCAGTTCTTC.

This sequence joins TRBV19 and TRBJ2-1, with D possibly TRBD2 on 6 matching bases. This CDR3 contains 14 residues. The V and J ends lost 9 bases and 2 bases respectively, with 14 bases between them. Germline CDR1 is LNHDA and CDR2 is SQIVND (reference sequence). This chain's CDR3 is CASSGTSPYNEQFF. The CDR3, as DNA: TGTGCCAGCTCCGGGACTTCCCCCTACAATGAGCAGTTCTTC.

The chain joins TRBV5-6 to TRBJ2-7; a possible D gene is TRBD2 (5 bases). The V gene lost 4 bases and the J gene lost 2 bases, with 16 bases spanning the gap. Germline-derived CDR1 and CDR2 are SGHDT and YYEEEE. This CDR3 region has 15 residues. The CDR3: CASSPEASYPYEQYF. CDR3 DNA: TGTGCCAGCAGCCCCGAGGCTAGCTATCCCTACGAGCAGTACTTC.

The V and J genes are TRBV7-2 and TRBJ2-1; TRBD2 aligns across 10 bases. V gave up 1 base and J gave up 8 bases; unmatched junction bases: 5. This CDR3 is 15 amino acids long. Looked up from germline, CDR1 is SGHTA and CDR2 is FQGNSA. CDR3 loop: CASSLGSGGAYEQFF. Here the CDR3 DNA reads TGTGCCAGCAGCTTAGGGAGCGGGGGGGCGTATGAGCAGTTCTTC.

The rearrangement links TRBV7-9 to TRBJ2-3; maybe TRBD1 (5 bases). In germline, CDR1 is SEHNR, CDR2 FQNEAQ (reference sequence). V shed 6 bases and J shed 2 bases, with 9 bases lying between them. The CDR3 length is 13 residues. The CDR3 coding sequence is TGTGCCAGCAGACAGGTCTCCACAGATACGCAGTATTTT. Protein: CASRQVSTDTQYF.

The rearrangement links TRBV5-4 to TRBJ2-1; weak D call: TRBD1 (5 bases). Trimming took off 2 bases at V and 5 bases at J, with 5 bases between the two ends. The germline V gene has CDR1 SGHNT and CDR2 YYREEE (reference sequence). There are 12 residues in the CDR3. The CDR3: CASSFRDNEQFF. The CDR3 DNA is TGTGCCAGCAGCTTCAGGGACAATGAGCAGTTCTTC.

The gene calls are TRBV14 and TRBJ2-7; possible D gene TRBD2, 5 bases. Germline V gene sequence: CDR1 SGHDN, CDR2 FVKESK. The CDR3 contains 15 residues. V lost 0 bases to trimming and J lost 4 bases, with 13 bases between them. CDR3 bases: TGTGCCAGCAGCCAAGAATCCGGGGTCGGATACGAGCAGTACTTC. This gives the protein CASSQESGVGYEQYF.

The chain employs TRBV5-4 and TRBJ1-1, with D uncertain. The germline V and J ends were trimmed by 0 bases and 10 bases, with 16 bases remaining between them. Looked up from germline, CDR1 is SGHNT and CDR2 is YYREEE (reference sequence). CDR3 size: 14 residues. The CDR3: CASSLETDLGPAFF. The CDR3 DNA follows: TGTGCCAGCAGCTTGGAGACGGACTTAGGACCAGCTTTCTTT.

The gene calls are TRBV7-3 and TRBJ2-1, with TRBD2 matching 8 bases. The trim removed 2 bases at V and 8 bases at J, leaving 8 bases unmatched. Germline V gives CDR1 SGHTA, CDR2 FQGTGA. The CDR3 runs 15 residues. The CDR3 reads CASSLASGLSDEQFF. The CDR3 DNA sequence: TGTGCCAGCAGCTTAGCTAGCGGGCTCTCCGATGAGCAGTTCTTC. Looking up the rest from reference TRBV7-3 and TRBJ2-1 gives the full variable domain: GAGVSQTPSNKVTEKGKYVELRCDPISGHTALYWYRQSLGQGPEFLIYFQGTGAADDSGLPNDRFFAVRPEGSVSTLKIQRTERGDSAVYLCASSLASGLSDEQFFGPGTRLTVL.

This chain connects TRBV2 to TRBJ2-7; 7 nucleotides match TRBD1. Trimming cost V 3 bases and J 5 bases; bases outside gene matches: 7. The length of the CDR3 is 14 residues. The germline V gene has CDR1 SNHLY and CDR2 FYNNEI. DNA of the CDR3: TGTGCCAGCAGTGAGTACAGGGGCGTGGACGAGCAGTACTTC. Encoded protein: CASSEYRGVDEQYF.

The chain uses TRBV19 and TRBJ1-4; D might be TRBD1 (5 bases). The CDR3 runs 13 residues. The V gene's germline CDR1 is LNHDA and CDR2 SQIVND (reference sequence). Trimming left V 3 bases short and J 8 bases short, with 10 bases between. CDR3 sequence: CASSIQGVEKLFF. In nucleotides, the CDR3 is TGTGCCAGTAGTATTCAAGGGGTGGAAAAACTGTTTTTT.

As DNA, the CDR3 is TGTGCCGCCGAGACAGGGACCGGCACAGATACGCAGTATTTT. Residues: CAAETGTGTDTQYF. This chain connects TRBV6-1 to TRBJ2-3, with TRBD1 matching over 7 bases. This CDR3 is 14 amino acids long. Germline V gene data show CDR1 as MNHNS and CDR2 as SASEGT. Unmatched junction bases numbered 9, after V lost 11 bases and J lost 1 base.

This chain uses TRBV7-2 with TRBJ2-3, with D possibly TRBD2 on 5 matching bases. The CDR3 is 14 residues long. Germline CDR1 is SGHTA and CDR2 is FQGNSA. V dropped 1 base and J dropped 5 bases, with 10 bases sitting between them. The CDR3 region is CASSLGTGEDTQYF. CDR3 bases: TGTGCCAGCAGCTTAGGGACCGGGGAAGATACGCAGTATTTT.

The CDR3 DNA reads as TGCGCCATTACAGGGCTATCTGGAAACACCATATATTTT. Translating gives CAITGLSGNTIYF. The gene calls are TRBV5-1 and TRBJ1-3, with D maybe TRBD1 (6 bases). CDR3 length: 13 residues. The V and J ends lost 9 bases and 1 base respectively, with 11 bases between them. Germline V gene sequence: CDR1 SGHRS, CDR2 YFSETQ.

The chain links TRBV5-4 to TRBJ2-5; D unclear. Trimming removed 0 bases at V and 1 base at J, with 10 bases between. Germline CDR1 SGHNT, CDR2 YYREEE (reference sequence). This CDR3 spans 15 amino acids. This CDR3 is CASSLVLSVQETQYF. The CDR3 coding sequence is TGTGCCAGCAGCTTGGTACTGTCGGTCCAAGAGACCCAGTACTTC.

This clone was recorded only once. The gene calls are TRBV2 and TRBJ2-6; no firm D call. This CDR3 is 18 amino acids long. The V end was cut by 3 bases, the J end by 2 bases, with 17 bases between. Germline CDR1 reads SNHLY; CDR2 reads FYNNEI. The CDR3 protein is CASSDSSPFIAGANVLTF. DNA for the CDR3: TGTGCCAGCAGTGATTCCAGTCCCTTCATCGCTGGGGCCAACGTCCTGACTTTC.

This clone was observed a single time. The chain combines TRBV19 with TRBJ2-7, with D maybe TRBD2 (6 bases). The CDR3 contains 15 residues. The germline V gene encodes CDR1 LNHDA and CDR2 SQIVND (reference sequence). The V end lost 4 bases, the J end lost 1 base, and 14 bases lay between the germline ends. The CDR3 protein is CASSSTAGSSYEQYF. CDR3 in DNA: TGTGCCAGTAGTAGTACGGCGGGGTCTTCCTACGAGCAGTACTTC.

The chain employs TRBV5-1 and TRBJ2-7; 8 nucleotides align to TRBD2. CDR1 is SGHRS and CDR2 is YFSETQ in the germline V gene. The trim removed 1 base at V and 3 bases at J, leaving 6 bases unmatched. There are 15 residues in the CDR3. CDR3 sequence: CASSLNPRGDYEQYF. The CDR3 region has the DNA TGCGCCAGCAGCTTGAATCCGCGGGGGGACTACGAGCAGTACTTC.

This sequence joins TRBV6-5 and TRBJ1-5; D is unresolved. Trimming stripped 8 bases from V and 2 bases from J, with 16 bases between. There are 15 residues in the CDR3. Germline values: CDR1 MNHEY, CDR2 SVGAGI. The CDR3 region is CASWPAGGGNQPQHF. The DNA for the CDR3 is TGTGCCAGCTGGCCCGCCGGCGGGGGCAATCAGCCCCAGCATTTT.

The rearrangement joins TRBV7-9 to TRBJ1-2; the D gene is possibly TRBD1 (6 bases). The CDR3 has 16 amino acids. Trimming removed 2 bases from V and 1 base from J, with 14 bases in between. Germline V CDR1 and CDR2: SEHNR, FQNEAQ (reference sequence). CDR3 nucleotides: TGTGCCAGCAGCTTACCCCCACTGGACAGTAACTATGGCTACACCTTC. Translation gives CASSLPPLDSNYGYTF.

CDR3 in amino acids: CASSQGPGTEYEQYF. CDR3 coding DNA: TGTGCCAGCAGCCAGGGACCCGGGACAGAATACGAGCAGTACTTC. V gene TRBV9 combines with J gene TRBJ2-7; 7 nucleotides align to TRBD1. This CDR3 comprises 15 residues. Unmatched junction bases numbered 11, after V lost 4 bases and J lost 4 bases. Looked up from germline, CDR1 is SGDLS and CDR2 is YYNGEE.

J is TRBJ2-2 and V is TRBV6-4, with 7 bases fitting TRBD1. This CDR3 is 16 amino acids long. Per germline, CDR1 MRHNA and CDR2 SNTAGT. With 0 bases clipped from V and 5 bases from J, the junction kept 6 bases outside the gene matches. CDR3 DNA: TGTGCCAGCAGTGACTCGCCAGGGGGAGAAACCGGGGAGCTGTTTTTT. Encoded protein: CASSDSPGGETGELFF.

The rearrangement links TRBV5-4 to TRBJ2-1; TRBD1 agrees at 9 bases. From germline, CDR1 is SGHNT and CDR2 YYREEE (reference sequence). The ends lost 2 bases at V and 8 bases at J; junction bases unmatched: 8. CDR3 length: 15 residues. CDR3 amino acids: CASSFRDRAQDEQFF. The CDR3 bases are TGTGCCAGCAGCTTTCGGGACAGGGCCCAAGATGAGCAGTTCTTC.

The rearrangement joins TRBV15 to TRBJ1-5; 7 nucleotides align to TRBD1. Per the germline V gene, CDR1 is LNHNV and CDR2 is YYDKDF (reference sequence). This CDR3 has 16 residues. V gave up 0 bases and J gave up 7 bases; unmatched junction bases: 9. CDR3 bases: TGTGCCACCAGCAGAGACCGTACAGGGGAGAGGCAGCCCCAGCATTTT. This encodes CATSRDRTGERQPQHF.

This clone was detected only once. The chain couples TRBV4-3 to TRBJ2-1; 8 bases match TRBD2. Germline V gene lookup returns CDR1 LGHNA and CDR2 YSLEER. The CDR3 extends over 17 amino acids. With V trimmed by 4 bases and J by 5 bases, 13 bases remained unmatched. The chain's CDR3 is CASSPLSQREYHNEQFF. DNA of the CDR3: TGCGCCAGCAGCCCCCTGTCACAGCGGGAGTACCACAATGAGCAGTTCTTC.

The chain is built from TRBV5-6 and TRBJ2-5, with 7 bases lining up with TRBD2. Trimming took 3 bases from V and 1 from J; bases not matched to a gene: 6. Per the germline V gene, CDR1 is SGHDT and CDR2 is YYEEEE. The CDR3 loop spans 15 amino acids. The CDR3 here is CASSYSGRTQETQYF. CDR3 bases: TGTGCCAGCAGCTATAGCGGGCGTACCCAAGAGACCCAGTACTTC.

The rearrangement joins TRBV6-1 to TRBJ2-7; TRBD1 might be the D (6 bases). Trimming took 2 bases from V and 4 from J, leaving 15 bases between them. This CDR3 has 15 amino acids. The germline V gene has CDR1 MNHNS and CDR2 SASEGT. CDR3 nucleotide sequence: TGTGCCAGCAGTGAAACAGGGACCCTAAGTTACGAGCAGTACTTC. It yields the protein CASSETGTLSYEQYF.

This chain links TRBV20-1 with TRBJ2-7, with 8 positions matching TRBD2. The junction had 4 bases not matched to a gene; V was cut back by 7 bases and J by 5 bases. The CDR3 is 11 amino acids. Germline CDR1 DFQATT, CDR2 SNEGSKA (reference sequence). The CDR3 region is CSVGAGDEQYF. DNA for the CDR3: TGCAGTGTGGGAGCGGGAGACGAGCAGTACTTC.

This chain joins TRBV5-6 and TRBJ1-1, with D maybe TRBD1 (5 bases). Germline CDR1 is SGHDT and CDR2 is YYEEEE. The CDR3 spans 12 residues. V lost 7 bases, J lost 1 base, and 8 bases lay in between. CDR3 loop: CASLQANTEAFF. The DNA for the CDR3 is TGTGCCAGCTTACAGGCGAACACTGAAGCTTTCTTT.